The 31 T cell receptor beta chains listed next were all sequenced from one sample in a study of OX40 agonist ivuxolimab in advanced cancers. The repertoire was sequenced with immunoSEQ multiplex PCR; TCRdb's copy has only in-frame clones and lacks some. Of approximately 90,000 clones listed, 70% to 90% are singletons. The sequenced sample was CD4+ or CD8+ T cells sorted from blood, obtained in a trial of the OX40 agonist ivuxolimab. The receptors shown here come from an adult with an advanced solid tumor such as melanoma, head and neck, liver or kidney cancer.

This clone came up a few times. The CDR3 region is CASSVVNTEAFF. The CDR3 bases are TGTGCCAGCAGCGTAGTAAACACTGAAGCTTTCTTT. J is TRBJ1-1 and V is TRBV9, with D uncertain. From germline, CDR1 is SGDLS and CDR2 YYNGEE. The CDR3 is 12 residues long. Trimming removed 0 bases from V and 2 bases from J, with 2 bases in between. Supplemented by reference TRBV9 and TRBJ1-1, the full variable domain reads DSGVTQTPKHLITATGQRVTLRCSPRSGDLSVYWYQQSLDQGLQFLIQYYNGEERAKGNILERFSAQQFPDLHSELNLSSLELGDSALYFCASSVVNTEAFFGQGTRLTVV.

V and J are TRBV28 and TRBJ1-1; D not resolved. V was cut by 3 bases and J by 11 bases, with 10 bases left in between. The CDR3 covers 11 residues. Per germline, CDR1 MDHEN and CDR2 SYDVKM. The CDR3, as DNA: TGTGCCAGCAGTTTTATCGGTTTGGCTTTCTTT. Translating it yields CASSFIGLAFF.

This chain joins TRBV5-1 and TRBJ1-4; D may be TRBD1 (6 bases). The CDR3 totals 14 residues. Deletions cut 4 bases from V and 1 base from J, with 8 bases between. Germline V gives CDR1 SGHRS, CDR2 YFSETQ. CDR3 sequence (DNA): TGCGCCAGCAGCCAGGACAGAACTAATGAAAAACTGTTTTTT. Protein: CASSQDRTNEKLFF.

The chain combines TRBV28 with TRBJ2-5; possibly TRBD2 for D (6 bases). V dropped 11 bases and J dropped 5 bases, with 15 bases sitting between them. This CDR3 comprises 12 residues. The germline CDR1 and CDR2 sequences are MDHEN and SYDVKM. The DNA for the CDR3 is TGTGCCGGGCGGGGACCTTCGGAGACCCAGTACTTC. Encoded protein: CAGRGPSETQYF.

The V and J genes are TRBV9 and TRBJ2-6; no reliable D call. Germline CDR1 SGDLS, CDR2 YYNGEE. V was cut by 3 bases and J by 0 bases, with 7 bases left in between. The CDR3 is 15 amino acids. The CDR3 sequence is CASSGGFSGANVLTF. For the CDR3, the DNA is TGTGCCAGCAGCGGGGGTTTCTCTGGGGCCAACGTCCTGACTTTC.

CDR3 amino acids: CASSTLGQVDNGYTF. In DNA, the CDR3 is TGTGCCAGCAGCACCCTAGGACAGGTCGATAACGGCTACACCTTC. This sequence joins TRBV7-8 and TRBJ1-2, with 7 bases fitting TRBD1. Germline lookup yields CDR1 SGHVS and CDR2 FQNEAQ. The CDR3 is 15 residues long. With V trimmed by 5 bases and J by 8 bases, 14 bases remained unmatched.

The V and J genes are TRBV21-1 and TRBJ1-4; the table's D gene call, TRBD1, was not cross checked with the DNA. TRBV21-1 is given as a pseudogene. This CDR3 has 15 amino acids. The CDR3 loop is CARHKDRDRGEKLFF. The CDR3 coding sequence is TGTGCCAGACATAAAGACCGGGACAGGGGAGAAAAACTGTTTTTT.

This chain connects TRBV6-1 to TRBJ2-7; 8 bases match TRBD1. The germline V gene encodes CDR1 MNHNS and CDR2 SASEGT. With 8 bases clipped from V and 3 bases from J, the junction kept 6 bases outside the gene matches. The CDR3 loop spans 13 amino acids. DNA for the CDR3: TGTGCCAGCGGACAGGGTTTCAACTACGAGCAGTACTTC. This encodes CASGQGFNYEQYF.

The chain combines TRBV6-1 with TRBJ1-5; D is undetermined. The germline V gene has CDR1 MNHNS and CDR2 SASEGT. This CDR3 spans 15 amino acids. Trimming cost V 2 bases and J 6 bases, with 14 bases left between them. The CDR3 coding sequence is TGTGCCAGCAGTGAAATTGACGTGGAAGCTCAGCCCCAGCATTTT. It is translated as CASSEIDVEAQPQHF.

The V gene is TRBV7-8, the J gene TRBJ1-1; D unresolved. Germline CDR1 reads SGHVS; CDR2 reads FQNEAQ. The CDR3 has 13 residues. The V end lost 4 bases, the J end lost 0 bases, and 6 bases lay between the germline ends. DNA of the CDR3: TGTGCCAGCAGCTCCCGATTGAACACTGAAGCTTTCTTT. It encodes CASSSRLNTEAFF.

This chain links TRBV7-2 with TRBJ1-6; no clear D gene. Germline-derived CDR1 and CDR2 are SGHTA and FQGNSA. With 1 base removed from V and 9 bases from J, the gap between germline ends came to 10 bases. This CDR3 is 14 amino acids long. CDR3 sequence (DNA): TGTGCCAGCAGCTTAGGGGGTAGCGGTTCACCCCTCCACTTT. It specifies CASSLGGSGSPLHF. Full variable domain (rest looked up from reference TRBV7-2 and TRBJ1-6): GAGVSQSPSNKVTEKGKDVELRCDPISGHTALYWYRQSLGQGLEFLIYFQGNSAPDKSGLPSDRFSAERTGGSVSTLTIQRTQQEDSAVYLCASSLGGSGSPLHFGNGTRLTVT.

The chain is built from TRBV19 and TRBJ2-7; D assignment may be TRBD1 or TRBD2 (5 bases each). The CDR3 spans 14 residues. V was shortened by 11 bases and J by 3 bases, with 20 bases between the two germline ends. CDR1 and CDR2 (germline): LNHDA, SQIVND (reference sequence). CDR3 coding DNA: TGTGCCTCCAGAAGAGGTGGGGGTAACTACGAGCAGTACTTC. As protein: CASRRGGGNYEQYF.

V is TRBV19 and J is TRBJ1-1, with D possibly being TRBD1 (5 bases). Germline CDR1 reads LNHDA; CDR2 reads SQIVND (reference sequence). The CDR3 extends over 13 amino acids. V lost 8 bases and J lost 3, with 13 bases in between. Here the CDR3 DNA reads TGTGCCAGTTCGGGAGAGGGGTACACTGAAGCTTTCTTT. Translating it yields CASSGEGYTEAFF.

In its sample, this clone was seen once. V gene TRBV9 combines with J gene TRBJ2-1, with 13 positions matching TRBD2. Germline V CDR1 and CDR2: SGDLS, YYNGEE. The length of the CDR3 is 20 residues. Losses at the gene ends were 7 bases for V and 0 bases for J; bases not matched to a gene: 16. DNA for the CDR3: TGTGCCAGCCGACTACTCCCCGGGACTAGCGGGGAAGGCTCCTACAATGAGCAGTTCTTC. The encoded protein is CASRLLPGTSGEGSYNEQFF.

The V call is TRBV30, the J call TRBJ2-1; D perhaps matches TRBD2 (5 bases). V dropped 1 base and J dropped 12 bases, with 10 bases sitting between them. From germline, CDR1 is GTSNPN and CDR2 SVGIG (reference sequence). The CDR3 covers 11 residues. CDR3 nucleotide sequence: TGTGCCTGGAGTGCCACGGGAAGGCAGTTCTTC. Its protein product is CAWSATGRQFF. The full variable domain, with the rest looked up from reference TRBV30 and TRBJ2-1, is SQTIHQWPATLVQPVGSPLSLECTVEGTSNPNLYWYRQAAGRGLQLLFYSVGIGQISSEVPQNLSASRPQDRQFILSSKKLLLSDSGFYLCAWSATGRQFFGPGTRLTVL.

The chain joins TRBV2 to TRBJ1-5; D is uncertain. Trimming shortened V by 4 bases and J by 1 base, and 5 bases separated the two germline ends. The CDR3 is 13 amino acids. Germline values: CDR1 SNHLY, CDR2 FYNNEI. This CDR3 reads CASSVYSNQPQHF. As DNA, the CDR3 is TGTGCCAGCAGTGTATACAGCAATCAGCCCCAGCATTTT.

V and J are TRBV19 and TRBJ2-6; unclear D gene. The CDR3 is made up of 14 amino acids. Trimming took off 3 bases at V and 1 base at J, with 4 bases between the two ends. Germline values: CDR1 LNHDA, CDR2 SQIVND (reference sequence). CDR3 in DNA: TGTGCCAGTAGTATCGGGTCTGGGGCCAACGTCCTGACTTTC. This sequence encodes CASSIGSGANVLTF.

This chain connects TRBV28 to TRBJ2-3; D gene uncertain. Deletions cut 7 bases from V and 5 bases from J, with 10 bases between. The CDR3 is 12 residues long. Germline CDR1 and CDR2: MDHEN and SYDVKM. Here the CDR3 reads CASNELQDTQYF. DNA for the CDR3: TGTGCCAGCAACGAACTTCAAGATACGCAGTATTTT. Combining the CDR3 with reference TRBV28 and TRBJ2-3 gives the whole variable domain DVKVTQSSRYLVKRTGEKVFLECVQDMDHENMFWYRQDPGLGLRLIYFSYDVKMKEKGDIPEGYSVSREKKERFSLILESASTNQTSMYLCASNELQDTQYFGPGTRLTVL.

This chain connects TRBV7-9 to TRBJ2-1; D is uncertain. The ends were cut back, 5 bases at V and 6 bases at J, with 14 bases in the middle. This CDR3 is 14 amino acids long. CDR1 and CDR2 from the germline V gene are SEHNR and FQNEAQ (reference sequence). The CDR3 DNA is TGTGCCAGCAGCCAAGGTGGGATTACCAATGAGCAGTTCTTC. Translation: CASSQGGITNEQFF. The full variable domain, in which reference TRBV7-9 and TRBJ2-1 provide the parts outside the CDR3, is DTGVSQNPRHKITKRGQNVTFRCDPISEHNRLYWYRQTLGQGPEFLTYFQNEAQLEKSRLLSDRFSAERPKGSFSTLEIQRTEQGDSAMYLCASSQGGITNEQFFGPGTRLTVL.

The chain uses TRBV19 and TRBJ1-1, with D unresolved. The CDR3 sequence is 12 residues long. Trimming cost V 2 bases and J 4 bases, with 5 bases left between them. The V gene's germline CDR1 is LNHDA and CDR2 SQIVND (reference sequence). In DNA form, the CDR3 reads TGTGCCAGTAGTATAATAGGCACTGAAGCTTTCTTT. Protein: CASSIIGTEAFF.

The rearrangement uses TRBV28 and TRBJ2-1; D is perhaps TRBD2 (7 bases). The CDR3 spans 16 residues. Trimming left V 10 bases short and J 4 bases short, with 23 bases between. Germline V gene lookup returns CDR1 MDHEN and CDR2 SYDVKM. CDR3 nucleotide sequence: TGTGCCACTAACTCCAATGGGGGGGCGTTTTACAATGAGCAGTTCTTC. Translation: CATNSNGGAFYNEQFF.

The chain carries TRBV4-2 and TRBJ2-3; D is possibly TRBD2 (5 bases). This CDR3 is built from 13 residues. Per the germline V gene, CDR1 is LGHNA and CDR2 is YNFKEQ. V lost 3 bases, J lost 9 bases, and 13 bases lay in between. The CDR3, as DNA: TGTGCCAGCAGCCAGATGGACTCCAACACGCAGTATTTT. Protein: CASSQMDSNTQYF.

This clone was recorded only once. The rearrangement uses TRBV7-9 and TRBJ2-7, with TRBD2 matching 14 bases. The V and J ends lost 4 bases and 0 bases, in that order; junction bases with no gene match: 5. Germline loops: CDR1 SEHNR, CDR2 FQNEAQ (reference sequence). This CDR3 has 17 residues. CDR3 loop: CASSWGTSGGRSYEQYF. The CDR3 DNA reads as TGTGCCAGCAGCTGGGGGACTAGCGGGGGCCGCTCCTACGAGCAGTACTTC.

The genes are TRBV28 and TRBJ1-2; D possibly corresponds to TRBD1 (6 bases). V lost 3 bases and J 9 bases, leaving 11 bases between the germline ends. Germline-derived CDR1 and CDR2 are MDHEN and SYDVKM. The CDR3 extends over 12 amino acids. The CDR3 sequence is CASSFGGRSYTF. In DNA, the CDR3 is TGTGCCAGCAGTTTTGGGGGGCGCAGCTACACCTTC.

This chain uses TRBV5-4 with TRBJ1-4, with TRBD1 identical over 8 bases. The CDR3 length is 15 residues. V shed 3 bases, J shed 8 bases, and the junction held 9 bases outside the gene matches. CDR1 is SGHNT and CDR2 is YYREEE in the germline V gene (reference sequence). As DNA, the CDR3 is TGTGCCAGCAGCTCCGGACAGGGCGCGTGGGAAAAACTGTTTTTT. Residues: CASSSGQGAWEKLFF.

This chain uses TRBV2 with TRBJ1-3, with D hard to call. V shed 3 bases and J shed 1 base, with 10 bases lying between them. The germline gives CDR1 SNHLY, CDR2 FYNNEI. There are 15 residues in the CDR3. CDR3 sequence reads: CASSDRPYSGNTIYF. CDR3 coding DNA: TGTGCCAGCAGTGACAGGCCGTATTCTGGAAACACCATATATTTT.

The CDR3 loop reads CASRAGANEQFF. The DNA for the CDR3 is TGTGCCAGCAGGGCAGGGGCCAATGAGCAGTTCTTC. The chain is built from TRBV2 and TRBJ2-1; a weak D match, TRBD1 (6 bases). The length of the CDR3 is 12 residues. Germline CDR1 and CDR2: SNHLY and FYNNEI. Trimming removed 6 bases from V and 6 bases from J, with 9 bases in between. Full variable domain (rest looked up from reference TRBV2 and TRBJ2-1): EPEVTQTPSHQVTQMGQEVILRCVPISNHLYFYWYRQILGQKVEFLVSFYNNEISEKSEIFDDQFSVERPDGSNFTLKIRSTKLEDSAMYFCASRAGANEQFFGPGTRLTVL.

The genes are TRBV9 and TRBJ2-1, with 10 nucleotides matching TRBD2. Germline values: CDR1 SGDLS, CDR2 YYNGEE. After removal of 0 bases from V and 10 bases from J, the junction contained 7 bases not matched to a gene. The CDR3 runs 15 residues. Here the CDR3 reads CASSVAGIAGGEQFF. CDR3 nucleotide sequence: TGTGCCAGCAGCGTAGCTGGAATAGCGGGGGGAGAGCAGTTCTTC.

V gene TRBV10-3 combines with J gene TRBJ1-1; D might be TRBD1 (5 bases). Trimming cost V 10 bases and J 7 bases, with 13 bases left between them. This CDR3 is 11 amino acids long. Germline CDR1 and CDR2: ENHRY and SYGVKD. The CDR3 loop is CASRVGGEAFF. CDR3 bases: TGTGCCAGTCGAGTCGGGGGTGAAGCTTTCTTT.

The genes are TRBV6-6 and TRBJ2-5; D is possibly TRBD1 (5 bases). The CDR3 runs 13 residues. Germline assignment: CDR1 MNHNY and CDR2 SVGAGI (reference sequence). Trimming removed 10 bases from V and 4 bases from J, with 16 bases in between. This CDR3 is CATLGHQTETQYF. The CDR3 DNA sequence: TGTGCCACCCTAGGACACCAAACAGAGACCCAGTACTTC.

The chain uses TRBV6-6 and TRBJ1-5; 9 bases align to TRBD1. V shed 6 bases and J 4 bases; nucleotides not matched to a gene: 7. The CDR3 totals 15 residues. Germline loops: CDR1 MNHNY, CDR2 SVGAGI (reference sequence). CDR3 protein: CASRPGTGINQPQHF. CDR3 nucleotide sequence: TGTGCCAGCAGGCCTGGGACAGGGATAAATCAGCCCCAGCATTTT.